The 32 T cell receptor beta chains below come from one sample, sequenced in a study of blood T cell repertoires in COVID-19. Measured with immunoSEQ multiplex PCR; TCRdb has only the in-frame clones, and not every one. This table has fewer than 200,000 clones, more than 70% appearing once. The sequencing sample was made of peripheral blood. Receptor source: a woman aged 55-70 years with acute or convalescent COVID-19.

This chain links TRBV27 with TRBJ2-3; D may be TRBD2 (5 bases). Per the germline V gene, CDR1 is MNHEY and CDR2 is SMNVEV (reference sequence). The CDR3 is made up of 15 amino acids. Trimming shortened V by 4 bases and J by 5 bases, and 16 bases separated the two germline ends. CDR3 in DNA: TGTGCCAGCAGTTATACTCCTAGCTCTGGAGATACGCAGTATTTT. This codes for CASSYTPSSGDTQYF.

The chain uses TRBV15 and TRBJ1-1, with unresolved D. V lost 0 bases and J 1 base, leaving 9 bases between the germline ends. Germline V gene sequence: CDR1 LNHNV, CDR2 YYDKDF (reference sequence). The CDR3 covers 15 residues. CDR3 in amino acids: CATSRDQAGNTEAFF. Written as DNA, the CDR3 is TGTGCCACCAGCAGAGATCAGGCGGGGAACACTGAAGCTTTCTTT.

The chain combines TRBV28 with TRBJ2-3; 9 positions agree with TRBD2. The ends lost 6 bases at V and 4 bases at J; junction bases unmatched: 8. The CDR3 length is 15 residues. Per the germline V gene, CDR1 is MDHEN and CDR2 is SYDVKM. CDR3 amino acids: CASRGSGRVADTQYF. CDR3 DNA sequence: TGTGCCAGCAGGGGTAGCGGGAGAGTTGCAGATACGCAGTATTTT.

The rearrangement links TRBV11-3 to TRBJ2-1, with D unclear. V was pared by 3 bases and J by 3 bases, with 15 bases between. Germline V gene sequence: CDR1 SGHNT, CDR2 YENEEA. The length of the CDR3 is 16 residues. CDR3 sequence (DNA): TGTGCCAGCAGCTTCCTAACCCTGACTTTCTACAATGAGCAGTTCTTC. Translated: CASSFLTLTFYNEQFF.

The chain joins TRBV27 to TRBJ1-4; 7 nucleotides align to TRBD1. The CDR3 extends over 16 amino acids. The junction had 9 bases not matched to a gene; V was cut back by 4 bases and J by 4 bases. The germline gives CDR1 MNHEY, CDR2 SMNVEV (reference sequence). CDR3 amino acids: CASSSLRTGFNEKLFF. For the CDR3, the DNA is TGTGCCAGCAGTTCTCTTCGGACAGGTTTTAATGAAAAACTGTTTTTT.

This chain's CDR3 is CASSSLMYITSPAGHEQYF. The CDR3 nucleotides read TGTGCCAGCAGCTCCCTCATGTATATTACTAGCCCCGCGGGTCACGAGCAGTACTTC. V is TRBV7-6 and J is TRBJ2-7; TRBD2 is a possible D gene (6 bases). This CDR3 has 19 residues. V gave up 4 bases and J gave up 5 bases, with 30 bases separating them. Germline V gene lookup returns CDR1 SGHVS and CDR2 FNYEAQ.

The CDR3 protein is CATSRPQGLQHF. DNA of the CDR3: TGTGCCACCAGCAGGCCCCAGGGTCTCCAGCATTTT. The chain joins TRBV15 to TRBJ1-5; perhaps TRBD1 as D (5 bases). CDR1 is LNHNV, CDR2 YYDKDF, per germline (reference sequence). CDR3 length equals 12 residues. Trimming took off 3 bases at V and 12 bases at J, with 12 bases between the two ends.

The chain uses TRBV20-1 and TRBJ2-3; tentative D call: TRBD1 (5 bases). Deletions cut 3 bases from V and 9 bases from J, with 10 bases between. Germline CDR1 and CDR2: DFQATT and SNEGSKA (reference sequence). This CDR3 spans 11 amino acids. CDR3 amino acids: CSASAGMTQYF. DNA of the CDR3: TGCAGTGCTAGTGCAGGGATGACGCAGTATTTT.

The J gene is TRBJ2-1, the V gene TRBV5-6; 9 nucleotides agree with TRBD2. The CDR3 runs 14 residues. The germline V gene encodes CDR1 SGHDT and CDR2 YYEEEE. V shed 3 bases, J shed 8 bases, and the junction held 6 bases outside the gene matches. CDR3 sequence (DNA): TGTGCCAGCAGCTCCAGCGGGAGGATCGATGAGCAGTTCTTC. It specifies CASSSSGRIDEQFF. The full variable domain, rest sourced from reference TRBV5-6 and TRBJ2-1, is DAGVTQSPTHLIKTRGQQVTLRCSPKSGHDTVSWYQQALGQGPQFIFQYYEEEERQRGNFPDRFSGHQFPNYSSELNVNALLLGDSALYLCASSSSGRIDEQFFGPGTRLTVL.

The rearrangement links TRBV3-1 (or the pseudogene TRBV3-2) to TRBJ2-1; no definite D call. The CDR3 has 12 residues. V was clipped by 3 bases and J by 4 bases, with 4 bases between them. Germline V gives CDR1 LGHDT, CDR2 YNNKEL (reference sequence). CDR3 in DNA: TGTGCCAGCAGCCAGCGGTACAATGAGCAGTTCTTC. It encodes CASSQRYNEQFF.

The V and J genes are TRBV28 and TRBJ1-4; TRBD1 agrees at 11 bases. J lost 7 bases, V lost 3 bases, and 4 bases had no gene match. Germline V gene sequence: CDR1 MDHEN, CDR2 SYDVKM. The CDR3 extends over 15 amino acids. The CDR3 nucleotides read TGTGCCAGCAGTTTTAGCGGGACAGGGGGTGAAAAACTGTTTTTT. Protein sequence: CASSFSGTGGEKLFF.

V usage is TRBV12-5 and J usage is TRBJ2-7, with D perhaps matching TRBD2 (6 bases). In germline, CDR1 is LGHNT, CDR2 FRNRAP. Trimming cost V 5 bases and J 6 bases, with 11 bases left between them. The CDR3 has 12 residues. The CDR3 sequence: CASGRGLGEQYV. DNA for the CDR3: TGTGCTAGTGGTCGGGGACTGGGCGAGCAGTACGTC.

J is TRBJ2-7 and V is TRBV18; 7 bases fit TRBD1. Unmatched junction bases numbered 2, after V lost 4 bases and J lost 5 bases. Germline lookup yields CDR1 KGHSH and CDR2 LQKENI. This CDR3 spans 12 amino acids. The DNA of the CDR3 is TGTGCCAGCTCACTACAGGGGAACGAGCAGTACGTC. Translated, it gives CASSLQGNEQYV.

The chain combines TRBV16 with TRBJ1-2; TRBD1 matches at 7 bases. The junction had 6 bases not matched to a gene; V was cut back by 6 bases and J by 2 bases. Germline V gene data show CDR1 as KGHSY and CDR2 as FQNENV. This CDR3 spans 14 amino acids. This CDR3 reads CASRTLQGNYGYTF. The CDR3 DNA is TGTGCCAGCAGAACTTTACAGGGGAACTATGGCTACACCTTC.

About this clone: Other nucleotide sequences from this sample produce the same CDR3. The rearrangement joins TRBV9 to TRBJ1-4, with D possibly being TRBD1 (5 bases). V lost 0 bases, J lost 7 bases, and 10 bases lay in between. CDR3 length: 14 residues. Per germline, CDR1 SGDLS and CDR2 YYNGEE. For the CDR3, the DNA is TGTGCCAGCAGCGTAGGGCAGGGTGGTGAAAAACTGTTTTTT. It yields the protein CASSVGQGGEKLFF.

In this sample, this clone turned up once. This chain joins TRBV5-1 and TRBJ1-3, with D perhaps matching TRBD1 (5 bases). Germline V lookup: CDR1 SGHRS, CDR2 YFSETQ. The V end was cut by 2 bases, the J end by 0 bases, with 9 bases between. The CDR3 contains 15 residues. CDR3 sequence: CASSFDSSSGNTIYF. The CDR3 DNA follows: TGCGCCAGCAGCTTCGACAGCTCCTCTGGAAACACCATATATTTT.

The chain couples TRBV29-1 to TRBJ1-4; TRBD1 matches at 10 bases. V lost 4 bases, J lost 8 bases, and 4 bases stayed unmatched. CDR3 length: 13 amino acids. CDR1 and CDR2 (germline): SQVTM, ANQGSEA. The CDR3 DNA is TGCAGCGTTGCCGAGGGACAGGGGGAAAAACTGTTTTTT. This gives the protein CSVAEGQGEKLFF.

CDR3 bases: TGTGCCAGCAGTTGGACTGCGAACACTGAAGCTTTCTTT. Its protein product is CASSWTANTEAFF. V and J are TRBV28 and TRBJ1-1; D not certain. CDR3 length: 13 residues. Trimming left V 4 bases short and J 1 base short, with 7 bases between. Per germline, CDR1 MDHEN and CDR2 SYDVKM. The whole variable domain, filled in from reference TRBV28 and TRBJ1-1, reads DVKVTQSSRYLVKRTGEKVFLECVQDMDHENMFWYRQDPGLGLRLIYFSYDVKMKEKGDIPEGYSVSREKKERFSLILESASTNQTSMYLCASSWTANTEAFFGQGTRLTVV.

V is TRBV11-2 and J is TRBJ2-3; TRBD1 is a possible D gene (6 bases). This CDR3 region has 14 residues. Germline V gene sequence: CDR1 SGHAT, CDR2 FQNNGV. Deletions cut 0 bases from V and 4 bases from J, with 8 bases between. The CDR3 protein is CASSLDTGPDTQYF. CDR3 sequence (DNA): TGTGCCAGCAGCTTAGATACAGGGCCAGATACGCAGTATTTT.

The chain joins TRBV2 to TRBJ1-5; 7 bases align to TRBD1. The germline V gene has CDR1 SNHLY and CDR2 FYNNEI. The CDR3 covers 15 residues. V lost 5 bases, J lost 3 bases, and 7 bases stayed unmatched. Written as DNA, the CDR3 is TGTGCCAGCAGTTCGGGACAGAACTTCAATCAGCCCCAGCATTTT. The encoded protein is CASSSGQNFNQPQHF.

The genes are TRBV6-5 and TRBJ1-4, with a possible D match to TRBD1 (6 bases). Germline V gives CDR1 MNHEY, CDR2 SVGAGI. V was pared by 0 bases and J by 0 bases, with 8 bases between. This CDR3 spans 16 amino acids. CDR3 sequence: CASSYSGAATNEKLFF. The CDR3 nucleotides read TGTGCCAGCAGTTACTCGGGGGCCGCAACTAATGAAAAACTGTTTTTT.

The gene calls are TRBV6-4 and TRBJ1-1; 8 bases map to TRBD1. Germline-derived CDR1 and CDR2 are MRHNA and SNTAGT. After removal of 3 bases from V and 4 bases from J, the junction contained 1 base not matched to a gene. This CDR3 has 13 amino acids. The CDR3 DNA follows: TGTGCCAGCAGTGAACAGGGGGGCACTGAAGCTTTCTTT. Residues: CASSEQGGTEAFF.

This chain connects TRBV24-1 to TRBJ2-1; TRBD2 matches at 8 bases. CDR3 length equals 13 residues. Looked up from germline, CDR1 is KGHDR and CDR2 is SFDVKD. Losses at the gene ends were 9 bases for V and 8 bases for J; bases not matched to a gene: 8. DNA for the CDR3: TGTGCCACCTCGAGACCCGGGAGGGATGAGCAGTTCTTC. Translation gives CATSRPGRDEQFF.

This chain joins TRBV11-2 and TRBJ1-2, with D possibly TRBD1 on 5 matching bases. Germline loops: CDR1 SGHAT, CDR2 FQNNGV. V shed 7 bases and J shed 2 bases, with 8 bases lying between them. This CDR3 spans 12 amino acids. The CDR3 loop is CASTGLNYGYTF. Here the CDR3 DNA reads TGTGCCAGCACGGGACTAAACTATGGCTACACCTTC. Supplemented by reference TRBV11-2 and TRBJ1-2, the full variable domain reads EAGVAQSPRYKIIEKRQSVAFWCNPISGHATLYWYQQILGQGPKLLIQFQNNGVVDDSQLPKDRFSAERLKGVDSTLKIQPAKLEDSAVYLCASTGLNYGYTFGSGTRLTVV.

This clone was seen a single time. V is TRBV18 and J is TRBJ1-1; D is unresolved. Looked up from germline, CDR1 is KGHSH and CDR2 is LQKENI. This CDR3 has 13 amino acids. V shed 3 bases and J shed 1 base, with 6 bases lying between them. CDR3 sequence: CASSPDSNTEAFF. The CDR3 DNA reads as TGTGCCAGCTCACCGGACTCGAACACTGAAGCTTTCTTT.

The V call is TRBV25-1, the J call TRBJ1-1, with a possible D match to TRBD1 (5 bases). The V end was cut by 4 bases, the J end by 12 bases, with 18 bases between. CDR3 length: 13 residues. Germline CDR1 MGHDK, CDR2 SYGVNS. The chain's CDR3 is CASSALDTLRTFF. The CDR3 DNA follows: TGTGCCAGCAGTGCGTTGGACACCCTGAGGACTTTCTTT.

Here the CDR3 reads CASSAPGTSGNLNANTGELFF. CDR3 nucleotides: TGTGCCAGCAGCGCCCCAGGGACTAGCGGGAACTTAAACGCGAACACCGGGGAGCTGTTTTTT. V gene TRBV21-1 combines with J gene TRBJ2-2; TRBD2, as called in the table, went unchecked against the DNA. TRBV21-1 is listed as a pseudogene. CDR3 length: 21 amino acids.

The chain combines TRBV7-9 with TRBJ1-1; maybe TRBD1 (6 bases). Germline lookup yields CDR1 SEHNR and CDR2 FQNEAQ (reference sequence). The CDR3 is made up of 15 amino acids. V lost 3 bases, J lost 1 base, and 12 bases lay in between. The CDR3 sequence: CASSFGGAANTEAFF. In DNA form, the CDR3 reads TGTGCCAGCAGCTTCGGGGGGGCCGCGAACACTGAAGCTTTCTTT.

The chain has TRBV5-1 and TRBJ2-1, with TRBD2 as a possible D gene (5 bases). Deletions cut 2 bases from V and 0 bases from J, with 9 bases between. The CDR3 is 15 residues long. The germline gives CDR1 SGHRS, CDR2 YFSETQ. CDR3 bases: TGCGCCAGCAGCTTCGAGGGAGACTCCTACAATGAGCAGTTCTTC. Translating it yields CASSFEGDSYNEQFF.

This chain links TRBV11-3 with TRBJ2-3; 12 bases map to TRBD1. V dropped 1 base and J dropped 6; count of bases not matched to a gene: 5. CDR3 size: 16 residues. CDR1 and CDR2 (germline): SGHNT, YENEEA. DNA of the CDR3: TGTGCCAGCAGCTTAGCGGGACAGGGGGCATGGGATACGCAGTATTTT. Translated: CASSLAGQGAWDTQYF. Supplemented by reference TRBV11-3 and TRBJ2-3, the full variable domain reads EAGVVQSPRYKIIEKKQPVAFWCNPISGHNTLYWYLQNLGQGPELLIRYENEEAVDDSQLPKDRFSAERLKGVDSTLKIQPAELGDSAVYLCASSLAGQGAWDTQYFGPGTRLTVL.

This rearrangement joins TRBV5-1 to TRBJ1-1; TRBD1 aligns across 7 bases. Trimming took 0 bases from V and 10 from J; bases not matched to a gene: 6. The CDR3 contains 13 residues. Germline loops: CDR1 SGHRS, CDR2 YFSETQ. The CDR3 coding sequence is TGCGCCAGCAGCTTGGAGGGGGCAGGGGGAGCTTTCTTT. Residues: CASSLEGAGGAFF. Using reference TRBV5-1 and TRBJ1-1 for the parts outside the CDR3, the full variable domain is KAGVTQTPRYLIKTRGQQVTLSCSPISGHRSVSWYQQTPGQGLQFLFEYFSETQRNKGNFPGRFSGRQFSNSRSEMNVSTLELGDSALYLCASSLEGAGGAFFGQGTRLTVV.

The chain links TRBV2 to TRBJ2-5, with TRBD1 identical over 7 bases. The J segment lost 4 bases and the V segment lost 4 bases, leaving 3 bases of the junction unmatched. Germline V gives CDR1 SNHLY, CDR2 FYNNEI. CDR3 length equals 13 residues. The chain's CDR3 is CASSGTGVETQYF. For the CDR3, the DNA is TGTGCCAGCAGTGGAACAGGGGTAGAGACCCAGTACTTC.